The subject of this entry is one T cell receptor beta chain. These data belong to a study of blood T cell repertoires in COVID-19. At the level of the study: The United States, Italy and Spain supplied acute and convalescent COVID-19 samples. T cells, B-cell-depleted T cells, or PBMCs provided the cDNA or gDNA that served as material.

Germline CDR1 is MNHEY and CDR2 is SVGAGI. CDR3 length: 15 residues. V shed 0 bases and J shed 4 bases, with 13 bases lying between them. Per the original methods: Estimated nucleated cell counts came from reference gene primer amplification. Profiling relied on immunoSEQ multiplex PCR, and the TCRdb table lists in-frame clones only, not all of them. V and J calls and clone size come straight from that table; D and trimming were deduced from the DNA. The repertoire holds 310,000 or so clones, around 89% seen once, with under 6.5% in the top ten. Sequences were obtained from peripheral blood. The clonotype originates from a man between 18 and 35 years old who had recovered from COVID-19. V and J are TRBV6-5 and TRBJ2-7, with D tentatively TRBD2 (6 bases). CDR3 protein: CASSYSGTAGYEQYF. The CDR3 DNA sequence: TGTGCCAGCAGTTACTCCGGGACCGCGGGGTACGAGCAGTACTTC.